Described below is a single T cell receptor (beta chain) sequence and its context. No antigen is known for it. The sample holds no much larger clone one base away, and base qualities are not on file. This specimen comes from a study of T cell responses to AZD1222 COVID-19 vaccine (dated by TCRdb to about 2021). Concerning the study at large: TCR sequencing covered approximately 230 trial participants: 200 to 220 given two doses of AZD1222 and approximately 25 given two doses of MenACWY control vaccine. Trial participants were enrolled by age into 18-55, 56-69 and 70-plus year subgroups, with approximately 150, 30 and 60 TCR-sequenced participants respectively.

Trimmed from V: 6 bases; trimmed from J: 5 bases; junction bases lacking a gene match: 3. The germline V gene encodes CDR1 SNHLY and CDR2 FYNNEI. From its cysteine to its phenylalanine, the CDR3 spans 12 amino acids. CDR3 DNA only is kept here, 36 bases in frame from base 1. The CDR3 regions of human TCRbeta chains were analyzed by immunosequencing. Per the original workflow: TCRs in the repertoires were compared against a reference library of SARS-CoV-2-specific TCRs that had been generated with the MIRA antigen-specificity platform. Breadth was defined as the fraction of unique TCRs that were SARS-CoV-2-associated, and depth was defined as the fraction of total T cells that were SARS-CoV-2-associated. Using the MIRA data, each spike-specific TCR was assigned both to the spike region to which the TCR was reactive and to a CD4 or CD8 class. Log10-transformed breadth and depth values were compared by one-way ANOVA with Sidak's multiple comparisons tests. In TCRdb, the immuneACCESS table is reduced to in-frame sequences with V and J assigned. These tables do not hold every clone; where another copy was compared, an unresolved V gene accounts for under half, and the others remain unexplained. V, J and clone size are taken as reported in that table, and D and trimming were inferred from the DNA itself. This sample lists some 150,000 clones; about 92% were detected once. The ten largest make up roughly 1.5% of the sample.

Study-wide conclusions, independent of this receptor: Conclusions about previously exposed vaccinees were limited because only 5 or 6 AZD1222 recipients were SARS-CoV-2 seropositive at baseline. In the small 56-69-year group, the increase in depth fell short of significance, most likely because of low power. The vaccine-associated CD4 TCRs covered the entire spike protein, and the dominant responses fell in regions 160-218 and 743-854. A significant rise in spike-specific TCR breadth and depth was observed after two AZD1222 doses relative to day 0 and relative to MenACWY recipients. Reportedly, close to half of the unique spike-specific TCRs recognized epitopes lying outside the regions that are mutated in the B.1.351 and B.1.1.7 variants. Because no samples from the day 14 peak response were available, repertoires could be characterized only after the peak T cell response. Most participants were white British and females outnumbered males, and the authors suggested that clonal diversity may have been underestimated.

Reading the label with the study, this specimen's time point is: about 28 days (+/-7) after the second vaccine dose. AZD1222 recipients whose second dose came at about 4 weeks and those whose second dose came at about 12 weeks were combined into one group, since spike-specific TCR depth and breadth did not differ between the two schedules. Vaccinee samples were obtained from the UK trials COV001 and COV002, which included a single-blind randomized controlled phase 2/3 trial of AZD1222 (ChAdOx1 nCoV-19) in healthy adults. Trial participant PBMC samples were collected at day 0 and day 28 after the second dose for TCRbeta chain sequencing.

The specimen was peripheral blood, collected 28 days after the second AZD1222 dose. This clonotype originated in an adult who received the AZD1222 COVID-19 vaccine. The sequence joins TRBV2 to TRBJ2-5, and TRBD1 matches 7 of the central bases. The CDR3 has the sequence CASRRGQETQYF. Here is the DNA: TGTGCCAGCAGAAGGGGGCAGGAGACCCAGTACTTC.